The rows below give T cell receptor beta chains drawn from one sample of a study of T cell responses to AZD1222 COVID-19 vaccine. Profiled with immunoSEQ multiplex PCR; TCRdb holds only in-frame clones, not every one. The sample holds about 94,000 clones; around 85% are singletons and the top ten take roughly 4.5%. Source: peripheral blood, taken 28 days after the second AZD1222 dose. The source is an adult who received the AZD1222 COVID-19 vaccine. CDR3s include the opening cysteine and the closing phenylalanine or tryptophan. Only some rows state a clone size, as once, few, many or a class for expanded clones.

once | TRBJ1-4 | TRBV21-1 | CASSKGDRETNEKLFF
once | TRBJ2-1 | TRBV21-1 | CASSKEPDSHNEQFF
NA | TRBJ2-7 | TRBV7-7 | CASGTPGRGRLSGAGVCGEQYF
NA | TRBJ1-2 | TRBV3-1/TRBV3-2 | CASSPTWGSRLYGYTF
NA | TRBJ1-2 | TRBV7-9 | CASSSIRDQGDYGYTF
NA | TRBJ2-5 | TRBV9 | CASSPPYQETQYF
NA | TRBJ1-2 | TRBV6-4 | CASRRDSGVANYGYTF
NA | TRBJ2-1 | TRBV6-2/TRBV6-3 | CASSSRRAGAGSYNEQFF
NA | TRBJ2-1 | TRBV6-4 | CASKYLAGGGINEQFF
once | TRBJ2-7 | TRBV5-5 | CASSLGIYEQYF
NA | TRBJ2-2 | TRBV24-1 | CATHHLDNGHRFGPSTGELFF
NA | TRBJ2-7 | TRBV5-1 | CASSWETSSYEQYF
medium-sized | TRBJ1-5 | TRBV4-1 | CASSQTVANQPQHF
NA | TRBJ1-5 | TRBV19 | CASTPDGTGGNQPQHF
few | TRBJ2-3 | TRBV27 | CASSFQGDTQYF
NA | TRBJ1-5 | TRBV21-1 | CASIRQENQPQHF
NA | TRBJ2-3 | TRBV6-2/TRBV6-3 | CASGQRAGTDTQYF
NA | TRBJ2-7 | TRBV6-6 | CASSPQAYRVSFHEQYF
NA | TRBJ2-1 | TRBV19 | CASSGDPGGSYNEQFF
NA | TRBJ2-1 | TRBV27 | CASSLLGTSGRGSINEQFF
NA | TRBJ1-5 | TRBV28 | CASSGQGGGNQPQHF
NA | TRBJ2-7 | TRBV18 | CASSPGVATYEQYF
NA | TRBJ2-1 | TRBV5-4 | CASSVTGASADEQLF
NA | TRBJ2-7 | TRBV7-2 | CASSYLPGQSYEQYF
NA | TRBJ1-1 | TRBV19 | CASSIGTFLGTEAFF
NA | TRBJ2-4 | TRBV29-1 | CSVGASGAGENIQYF
NA | TRBJ2-1 | TRBV7-2 | CASSPGLAGESYEQFF
NA | TRBJ2-1 | TRBV10-1 | CASSEGPQSYNEQFF
NA | TRBJ2-6 | TRBV19 | CASGPRGAGGANVLTF
NA | TRBJ1-5 | TRBV19 | CARFPSAVEPQHF
NA | TRBJ2-3 | TRBV27 | CASSPPYTDTQYF
NA | TRBJ1-1 | TRBV28 | CASRSASGTEAFF
NA | TRBJ2-2 | TRBV14 | CASSLRGVSTGELFF
NA | TRBJ2-5 | TRBV27 | CASSGKRGETQYF
NA | TRBJ2-1 | TRBV4-2 | CASSQNSGRKQFF
NA | TRBJ1-3 | TRBV10-1 | CARVGWVSLNDLSGNTIYF
NA | TRBJ2-3 | TRBV5-6 | CASSGAGALLNTQYF
NA | TRBJ2-7 | TRBV7-3 | CASSQWGGQLYEQYF
NA | TRBJ2-1 | TRBV12-5 | CASGFEGGVYNEQFF
NA | TRBJ2-5 | TRBV29-1 | CSVDGLAGAWQETQYF